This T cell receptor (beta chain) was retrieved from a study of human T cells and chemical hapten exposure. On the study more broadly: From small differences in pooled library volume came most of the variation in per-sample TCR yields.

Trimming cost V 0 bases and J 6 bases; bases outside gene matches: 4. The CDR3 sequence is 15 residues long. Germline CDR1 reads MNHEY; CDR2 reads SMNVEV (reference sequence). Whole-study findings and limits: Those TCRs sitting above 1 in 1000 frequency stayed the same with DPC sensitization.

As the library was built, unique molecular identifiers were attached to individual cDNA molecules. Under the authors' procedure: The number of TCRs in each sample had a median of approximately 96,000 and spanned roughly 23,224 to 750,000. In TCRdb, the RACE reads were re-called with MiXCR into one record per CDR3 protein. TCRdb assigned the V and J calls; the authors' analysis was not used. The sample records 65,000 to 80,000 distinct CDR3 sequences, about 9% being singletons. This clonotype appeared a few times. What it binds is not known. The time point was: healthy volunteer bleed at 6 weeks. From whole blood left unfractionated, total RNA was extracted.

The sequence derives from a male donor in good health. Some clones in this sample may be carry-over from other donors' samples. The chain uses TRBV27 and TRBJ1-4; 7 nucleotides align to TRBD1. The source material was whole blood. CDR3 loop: CASSLSTGYDEKLFF. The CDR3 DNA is TGTGCCAGCAGTTTATCGACAGGGTACGATGAAAAACTGTTTTTT.